The sequence of this T cell receptor (beta chain) was determined in a study of early T cells in non-severe SARS-CoV-2 infection. The overall study: Whole-blood bulk RNA, unsorted, was sequenced, and chains were unpaired.

Molecules of cDNA were individually given unique molecular identifiers that were attached to them. A single record per CDR3 protein comes from TCRdb applying MiXCR to the 5' RACE reads. Found here are around 55,000 distinct CDR3 sequences, more than 6.5% of them singletons; the top ten hold about 5.9%. Study-wide results and caveats: VDJdb matches were skewed toward anti-spike CD8 T cell responses.

The table lists this clonotype with many counts. Its antigen is as yet unknown. This sequence originates from an adult who was a healthcare worker with PCR-confirmed SARS-CoV-2 infection or an uninfected control (not recorded which). Sequenced material: whole blood, taken at baseline.

The DNA for the CDR3 is TGTGCCACCTCTACAGGGAGGACTGAAGCTTTCTTT. This sequence encodes CATSTGRTEAFF. The chain recombines TRBV24-1 with TRBJ1-1; a weak D match, TRBD1 (6 bases). Germline assignment: CDR1 KGHDR and CDR2 SFDVKD. V was shortened by 9 bases and J by 5 bases, with 12 bases between the two germline ends. The CDR3 is made up of 12 amino acids.